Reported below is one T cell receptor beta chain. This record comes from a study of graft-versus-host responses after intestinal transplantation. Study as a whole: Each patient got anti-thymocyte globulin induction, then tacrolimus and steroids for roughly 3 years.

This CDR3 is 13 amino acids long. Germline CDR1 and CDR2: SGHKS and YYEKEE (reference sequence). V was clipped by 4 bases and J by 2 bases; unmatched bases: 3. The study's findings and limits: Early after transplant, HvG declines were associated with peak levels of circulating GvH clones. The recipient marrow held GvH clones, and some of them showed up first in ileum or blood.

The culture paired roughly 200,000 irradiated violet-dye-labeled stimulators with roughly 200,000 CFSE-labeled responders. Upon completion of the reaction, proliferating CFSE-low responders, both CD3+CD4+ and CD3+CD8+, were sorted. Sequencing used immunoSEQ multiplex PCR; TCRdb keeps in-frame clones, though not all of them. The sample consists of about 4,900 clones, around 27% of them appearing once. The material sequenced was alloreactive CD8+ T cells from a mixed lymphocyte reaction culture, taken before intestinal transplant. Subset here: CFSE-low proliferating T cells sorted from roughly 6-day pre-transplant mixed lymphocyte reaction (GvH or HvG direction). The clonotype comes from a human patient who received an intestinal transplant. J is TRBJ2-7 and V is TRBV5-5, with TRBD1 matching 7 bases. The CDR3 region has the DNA TGTGCCAGCAGCAGGGACAGCACCTACGAGCAGTACTTC. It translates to CASSRDSTYEQYF.